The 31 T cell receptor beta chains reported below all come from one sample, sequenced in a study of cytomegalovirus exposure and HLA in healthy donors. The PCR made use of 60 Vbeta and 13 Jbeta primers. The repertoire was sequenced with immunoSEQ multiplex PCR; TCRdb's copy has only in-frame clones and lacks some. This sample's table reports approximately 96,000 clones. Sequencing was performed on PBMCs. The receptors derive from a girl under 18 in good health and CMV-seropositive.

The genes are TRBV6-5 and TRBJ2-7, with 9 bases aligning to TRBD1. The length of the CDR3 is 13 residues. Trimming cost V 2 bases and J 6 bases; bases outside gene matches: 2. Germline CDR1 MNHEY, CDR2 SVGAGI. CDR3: CASSYLDRGEQYF. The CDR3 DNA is TGTGCCAGCAGTTACCTGGACAGGGGCGAGCAGTACTTC.

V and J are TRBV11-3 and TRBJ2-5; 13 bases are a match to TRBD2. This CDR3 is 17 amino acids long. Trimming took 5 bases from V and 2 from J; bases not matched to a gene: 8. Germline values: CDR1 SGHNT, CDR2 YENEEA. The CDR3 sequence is CASSPGTSGVIQETQYF. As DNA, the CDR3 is TGTGCCAGCAGCCCAGGGACTAGCGGGGTGATTCAAGAGACCCAGTACTTC.

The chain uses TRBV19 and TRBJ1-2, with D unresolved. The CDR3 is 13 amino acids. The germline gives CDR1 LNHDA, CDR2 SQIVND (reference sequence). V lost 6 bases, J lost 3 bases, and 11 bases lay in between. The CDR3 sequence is CASRTPGDYGYTF. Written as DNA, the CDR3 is TGTGCCAGTAGGACCCCCGGGGACTATGGCTACACCTTC. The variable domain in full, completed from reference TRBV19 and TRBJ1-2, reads DGGITQSPKYLFRKEGQNVTLSCEQNLNHDAMYWYRQDPGQGLRLIYYSQIVNDFQKGDIAEGYSVSREKKESFPLTVTSAQKNPTAFYLCASRTPGDYGYTFGSGTRLTVV.

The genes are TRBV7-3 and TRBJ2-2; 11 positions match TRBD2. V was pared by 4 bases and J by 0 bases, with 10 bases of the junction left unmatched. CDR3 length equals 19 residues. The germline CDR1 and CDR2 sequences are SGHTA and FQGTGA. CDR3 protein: CASSSGTSGRTANTGELFF. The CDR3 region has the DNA TGTGCCAGCAGCTCAGGGACTAGCGGTCGAACCGCGAACACCGGGGAGCTGTTTTTT.

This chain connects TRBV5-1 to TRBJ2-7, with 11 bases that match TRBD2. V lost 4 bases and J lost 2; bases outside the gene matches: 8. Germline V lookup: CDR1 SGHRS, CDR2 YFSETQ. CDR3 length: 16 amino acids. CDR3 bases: TGCGCCAGCAGCCCAGCTAGCGGGGGGTATACCTACGAGCAGTACTTC. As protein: CASSPASGGYTYEQYF.

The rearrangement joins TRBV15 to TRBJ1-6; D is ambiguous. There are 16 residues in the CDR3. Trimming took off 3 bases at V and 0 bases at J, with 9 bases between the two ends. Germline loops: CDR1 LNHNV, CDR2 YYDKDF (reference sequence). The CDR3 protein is CATSSMEPSYNSPLHF. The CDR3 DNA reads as TGTGCCACCAGCAGCATGGAGCCCTCCTATAATTCACCCCTCCACTTT.

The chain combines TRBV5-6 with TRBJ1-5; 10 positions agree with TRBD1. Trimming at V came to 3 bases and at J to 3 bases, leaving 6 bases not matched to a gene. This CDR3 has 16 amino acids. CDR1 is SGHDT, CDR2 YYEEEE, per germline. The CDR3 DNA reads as TGTGCCAGCAGCTCGGACAGGGGGGATCCCAATCAGCCCCAGCATTTT. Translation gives CASSSDRGDPNQPQHF.

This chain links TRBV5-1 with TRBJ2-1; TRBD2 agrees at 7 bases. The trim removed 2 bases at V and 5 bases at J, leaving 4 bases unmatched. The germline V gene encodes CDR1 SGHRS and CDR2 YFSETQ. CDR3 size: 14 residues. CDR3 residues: CASSFLRGNNEQFF. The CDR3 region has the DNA TGCGCCAGCAGCTTTCTGCGGGGGAACAATGAGCAGTTCTTC. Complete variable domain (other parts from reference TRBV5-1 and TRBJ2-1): KAGVTQTPRYLIKTRGQQVTLSCSPISGHRSVSWYQQTPGQGLQFLFEYFSETQRNKGNFPGRFSGRQFSNSRSEMNVSTLELGDSALYLCASSFLRGNNEQFFGPGTRLTVL.

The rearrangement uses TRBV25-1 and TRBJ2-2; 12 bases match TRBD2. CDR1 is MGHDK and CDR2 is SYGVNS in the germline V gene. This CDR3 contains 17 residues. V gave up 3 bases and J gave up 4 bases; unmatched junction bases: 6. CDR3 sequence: CASSDPSGGAGTGELFF. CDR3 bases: TGTGCCAGCAGTGACCCTAGCGGGGGGGCGGGCACCGGGGAGCTGTTTTTT.

CDR3 sequence reads: CASKSEWGGMGGYTF. The DNA of the CDR3 is TGTGCCAGCAAATCCGAGTGGGGGGGCATGGGTGGCTACACCTTC. This chain links TRBV7-2 with TRBJ1-2; D might be TRBD1 (6 bases). The germline V gene has CDR1 SGHTA and CDR2 FQGNSA. V was pared by 7 bases and J by 7 bases, with 22 bases between. This CDR3 is built from 15 residues.

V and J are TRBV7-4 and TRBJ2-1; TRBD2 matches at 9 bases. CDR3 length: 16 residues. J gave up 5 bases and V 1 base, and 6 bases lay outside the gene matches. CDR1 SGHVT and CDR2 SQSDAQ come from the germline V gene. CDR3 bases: TGTGCCAGCAGCTTAGTTCTAGCGGGGAAAGACAATGAGCAGTTCTTC. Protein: CASSLVLAGKDNEQFF.

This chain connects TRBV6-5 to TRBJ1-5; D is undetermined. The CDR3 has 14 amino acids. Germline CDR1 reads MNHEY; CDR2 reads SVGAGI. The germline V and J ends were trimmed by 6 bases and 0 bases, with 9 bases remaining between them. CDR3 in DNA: TGTGCCAGCAGGCCCGACTATAGCAATCAGCCCCAGCATTTT. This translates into CASRPDYSNQPQHF.

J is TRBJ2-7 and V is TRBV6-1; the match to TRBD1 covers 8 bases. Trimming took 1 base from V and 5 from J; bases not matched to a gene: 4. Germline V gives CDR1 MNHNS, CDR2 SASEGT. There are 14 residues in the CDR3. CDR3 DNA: TGTGCCAGCAGTGAAGTGCAGGGGGCGGACGAGCAGTACGTC. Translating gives CASSEVQGADEQYV.

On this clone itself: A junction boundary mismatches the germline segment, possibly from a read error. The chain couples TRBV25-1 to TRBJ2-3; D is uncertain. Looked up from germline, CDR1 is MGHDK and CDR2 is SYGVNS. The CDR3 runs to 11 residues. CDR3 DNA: TGTGCCAGCAGCGAATTAAATACGCAGTATTTT. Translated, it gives CASSELNTQYF.

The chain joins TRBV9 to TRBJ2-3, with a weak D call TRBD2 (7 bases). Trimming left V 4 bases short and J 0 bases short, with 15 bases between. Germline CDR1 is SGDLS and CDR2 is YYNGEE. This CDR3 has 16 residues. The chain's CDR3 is CASSQWGGASTDTQYF. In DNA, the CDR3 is TGTGCCAGCAGCCAATGGGGGGGGGCTAGCACAGATACGCAGTATTTT.

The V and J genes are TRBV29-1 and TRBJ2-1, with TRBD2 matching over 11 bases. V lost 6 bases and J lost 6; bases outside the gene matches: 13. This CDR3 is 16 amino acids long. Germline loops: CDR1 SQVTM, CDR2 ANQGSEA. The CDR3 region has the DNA TGCAGCGTCGAGGGCCTAGCGGGGGGCGGGCGCAATGAGCAGTTCTTC. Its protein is CSVEGLAGGGRNEQFF.

CDR3 sequence: CAISEVGLAGEGEQYF. The CDR3 DNA is TGTGCCATCAGTGAGGTGGGGCTAGCGGGGGAGGGCGAGCAGTACTTC. The gene calls are TRBV10-3 and TRBJ2-7; TRBD2 agrees at 10 bases. Germline loops: CDR1 ENHRY, CDR2 SYGVKD. The CDR3 has 16 residues. With V trimmed by 2 bases and J by 6 bases, 10 bases remained unmatched.

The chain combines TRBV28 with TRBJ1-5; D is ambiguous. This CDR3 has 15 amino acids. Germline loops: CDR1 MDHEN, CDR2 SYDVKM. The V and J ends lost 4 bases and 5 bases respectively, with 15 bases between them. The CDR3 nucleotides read TGTGCCAGCAGTTCCTCAGGCGCCGGGGATCAGCCCCAGCATTTT. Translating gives CASSSSGAGDQPQHF.

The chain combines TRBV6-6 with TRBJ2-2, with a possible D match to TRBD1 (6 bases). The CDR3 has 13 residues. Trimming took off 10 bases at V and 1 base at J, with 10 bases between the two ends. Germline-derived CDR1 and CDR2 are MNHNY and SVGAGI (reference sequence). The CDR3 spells CANRDMNTGELFF. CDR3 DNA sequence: TGTGCCAATCGGGACATGAACACCGGGGAGCTGTTTTTT.

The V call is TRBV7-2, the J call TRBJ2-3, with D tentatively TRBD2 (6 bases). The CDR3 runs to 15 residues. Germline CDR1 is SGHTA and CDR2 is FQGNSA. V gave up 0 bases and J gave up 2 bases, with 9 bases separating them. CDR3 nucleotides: TGTGCCAGCAGCTTAGCGCGGGGATACACAGATACGCAGTATTTT. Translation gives CASSLARGYTDTQYF.

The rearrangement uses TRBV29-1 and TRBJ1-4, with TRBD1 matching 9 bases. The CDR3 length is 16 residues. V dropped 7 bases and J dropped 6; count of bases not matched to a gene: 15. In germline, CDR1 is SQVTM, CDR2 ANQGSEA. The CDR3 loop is CSAGQGSDMVDEKLFF. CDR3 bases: TGCAGCGCCGGACAGGGGAGTGATATGGTGGATGAAAAACTGTTTTTT.

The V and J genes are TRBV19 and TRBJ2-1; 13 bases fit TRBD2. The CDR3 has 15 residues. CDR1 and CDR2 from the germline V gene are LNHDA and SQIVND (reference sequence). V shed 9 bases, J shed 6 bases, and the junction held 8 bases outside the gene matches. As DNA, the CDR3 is TGTGCCAGACAAGTACTAGCGGGGGGGATCAATGAGCAGTTCTTC. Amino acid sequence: CARQVLAGGINEQFF.

This CDR3 is CASSEARWGQGSQPQHF. DNA of the CDR3: TGTGCCAGCAGTGAAGCGCGCTGGGGACAGGGGTCGCAGCCCCAGCATTTT. J is TRBJ1-5 and V is TRBV6-1; 10 bases match TRBD1. The CDR3 consists of 17 residues. The J segment lost 7 bases and the V segment lost 0 bases, leaving 9 bases of the junction unmatched. Germline V gene data show CDR1 as MNHNS and CDR2 as SASEGT.

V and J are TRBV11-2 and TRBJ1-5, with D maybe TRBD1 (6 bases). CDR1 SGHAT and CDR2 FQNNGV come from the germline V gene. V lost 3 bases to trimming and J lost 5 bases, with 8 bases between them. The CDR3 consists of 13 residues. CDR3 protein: CASSLGAYQPQHF. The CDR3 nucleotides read TGTGCCAGCAGCTTGGGGGCTTATCAGCCCCAGCATTTT.

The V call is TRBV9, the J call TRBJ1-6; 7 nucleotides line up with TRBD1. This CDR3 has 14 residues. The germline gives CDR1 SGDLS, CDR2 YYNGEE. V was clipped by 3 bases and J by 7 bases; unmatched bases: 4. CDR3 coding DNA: TGTGCCAGCAGCGCCGCGGGACAGAATTCACCCCTCCACTTT. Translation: CASSAAGQNSPLHF. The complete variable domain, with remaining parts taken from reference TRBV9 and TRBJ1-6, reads DSGVTQTPKHLITATGQRVTLRCSPRSGDLSVYWYQQSLDQGLQFLIQYYNGEERAKGNILERFSAQQFPDLHSELNLSSLELGDSALYFCASSAAGQNSPLHFGNGTRLTVT.

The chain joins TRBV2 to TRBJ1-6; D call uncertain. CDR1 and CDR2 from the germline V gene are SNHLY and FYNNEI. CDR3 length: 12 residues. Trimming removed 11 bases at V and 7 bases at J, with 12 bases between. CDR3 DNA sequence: TGTGCCGGTCGGACGGGGAATTCACCCCTCCACTTT. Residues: CAGRTGNSPLHF.

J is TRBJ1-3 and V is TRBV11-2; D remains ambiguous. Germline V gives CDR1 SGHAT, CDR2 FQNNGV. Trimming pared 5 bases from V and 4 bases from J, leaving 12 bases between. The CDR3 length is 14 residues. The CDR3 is CASSPGFTGNTIYF. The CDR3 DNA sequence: TGTGCCAGCAGCCCGGGGTTTACCGGAAACACCATATATTTT.

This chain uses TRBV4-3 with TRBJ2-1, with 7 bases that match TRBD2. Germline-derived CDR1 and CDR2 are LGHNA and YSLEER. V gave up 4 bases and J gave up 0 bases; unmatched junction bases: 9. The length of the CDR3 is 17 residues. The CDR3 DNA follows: TGCGCCAGCAGCCGAGTTACTAGCGCAAGCTCCTACAATGAGCAGTTCTTC. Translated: CASSRVTSASSYNEQFF.

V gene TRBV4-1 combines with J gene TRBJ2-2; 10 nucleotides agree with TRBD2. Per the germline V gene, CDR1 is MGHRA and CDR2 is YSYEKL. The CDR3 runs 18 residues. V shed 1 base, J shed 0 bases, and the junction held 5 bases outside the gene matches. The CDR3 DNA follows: TGCGCCAGCAGCCAAGGAGCTAGCGGGGGCCCGAACACCGGGGAGCTGTTTTTT. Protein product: CASSQGASGGPNTGELFF.

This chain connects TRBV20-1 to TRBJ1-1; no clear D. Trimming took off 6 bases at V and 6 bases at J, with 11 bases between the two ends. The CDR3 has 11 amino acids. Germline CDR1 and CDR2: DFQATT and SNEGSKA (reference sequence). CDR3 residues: CSAPSEAEAFF. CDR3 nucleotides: TGCAGTGCCCCCTCCGAGGCTGAAGCTTTCTTT.

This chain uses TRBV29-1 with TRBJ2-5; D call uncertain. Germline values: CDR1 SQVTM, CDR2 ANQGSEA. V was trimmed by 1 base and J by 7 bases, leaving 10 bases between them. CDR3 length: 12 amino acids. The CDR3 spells CSVEGGGRTQYF. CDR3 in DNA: TGCAGCGTTGAAGGAGGTGGCAGGACCCAGTACTTC.